This T cell receptor (beta chain) emerged from a study of OX40 agonist ivuxolimab in advanced cancers. The CDR3 is made up of 15 amino acids. CDR1 is MNHNY and CDR2 is SVGAGI in the germline V gene (reference sequence). V shed 5 bases, J shed 4 bases, and the junction held 8 bases outside the gene matches. Assay used: immunoSEQ multiplex PCR; TCRdb lists only in-frame clones, some missing. The sample records over 55,000 clones, around 90% being singletons. This chain uses TRBV6-6 with TRBJ2-3; 8 bases agree with TRBD2. This receptor was obtained from an adult with an advanced solid tumor such as melanoma, head and neck, liver or kidney cancer. The specimen comprised CD4+ or CD8+ T cells sorted from blood, sampled in a trial of the OX40 agonist ivuxolimab. CDR3 nucleotide sequence: TGTGCCAGCAGTCCGGTCGAGCGGGAGCCAGATACGCAGTATTTT. It specifies CASSPVEREPDTQYF.